Sequencing of this TCR beta chain was carried out in a study of blood T cells in healthy people across ages. On this clonotype: Its antigen is unidentified.

The authors ran a second PCR of about 7 to 11 cycles using a sample-barcoded 5' primer and a J-beta primer mix. From each sample, at least 2.5 million paired-end reads containing CDR3 were obtained. TCRdb re-analysed the 5' RACE reads in MiXCR, keeping a single row per CDR3 protein. This repertoire shows approximately 790,000 distinct CDR3 sequences, about 62% found once; its top ten account for roughly 26%. Caucasian individuals from Russia who were healthy and aged about 6 to 90 acted as donors. Germline V gene sequence: CDR1 SGHDN, CDR2 FVKESK. V lost 4 bases and J 4 bases, leaving 16 bases between the germline ends. The CDR3 sequence is 15 residues long. Study findings and constraints: Among long-lived donors, naive CD4+ cells were more numerous and diversity higher than in aged donors. It was held that diversity estimates obtained from one million T cells represented underestimates.

What was sequenced was blood. The chain is built from TRBV14 and TRBJ1-2, with TRBD1 as a possible D gene (5 bases). This TCR derives from a man aged 25-45 years in good health. The CDR3 nucleotides read TGTGCCAGCAGCCCCAGTGGGGGGATACGCTATGGCTACACCTTC. Translation: CASSPSGGIRYGYTF. Full variable domain (missing parts from reference TRBV14 and TRBJ1-2): EAGVTQFPSHSVIEKGQTVTLRCDPISGHDNLYWYRRVMGKEIKFLLHFVKESKQDESGMPNNRFLAERTGGTYSTLKVQPAELEDSGVYFCASSPSGGIRYGYTFGSGTRLTVV.